This T cell receptor beta chain was documented in a study of blood T cell repertoires in COVID-19. Study-level information: Collection of acute and convalescent COVID-19 samples took place in the United States, Italy and Spain. T cells, B-cell-depleted T cells, or PBMCs supplied cDNA or gDNA.

In the original processing: Nucleated cell counts were estimated from reference gene primer amplification. Produced via immunoSEQ multiplex PCR; TCRdb's table is partial and in-frame only. That table gives V, J and clone size, and the DNA gave D and trimming. This table has approximately 300,000 clones, approximately 92% appearing once. Seattle patients were enrolled while actively infected and followed longitudinally. The sequenced sample was peripheral blood. This receptor was identified in a woman in her thirties with COVID-19, enrolled during active disease.

The CDR3 loop is CASSLGTAAVGGPQFF. The CDR3 nucleotides read TGTGCCAGCAGCTTGGGCACCGCAGCCGTCGGCGGGCCTCAGTTCTTC. The chain recombines TRBV5-8 with TRBJ2-1; D might be TRBD2 (5 bases). The CDR3 is 16 residues long. The germline V and J ends were trimmed by 0 bases and 13 bases, with 23 bases remaining between them. Germline V gives CDR1 SGHTS, CDR2 YDEGEE.